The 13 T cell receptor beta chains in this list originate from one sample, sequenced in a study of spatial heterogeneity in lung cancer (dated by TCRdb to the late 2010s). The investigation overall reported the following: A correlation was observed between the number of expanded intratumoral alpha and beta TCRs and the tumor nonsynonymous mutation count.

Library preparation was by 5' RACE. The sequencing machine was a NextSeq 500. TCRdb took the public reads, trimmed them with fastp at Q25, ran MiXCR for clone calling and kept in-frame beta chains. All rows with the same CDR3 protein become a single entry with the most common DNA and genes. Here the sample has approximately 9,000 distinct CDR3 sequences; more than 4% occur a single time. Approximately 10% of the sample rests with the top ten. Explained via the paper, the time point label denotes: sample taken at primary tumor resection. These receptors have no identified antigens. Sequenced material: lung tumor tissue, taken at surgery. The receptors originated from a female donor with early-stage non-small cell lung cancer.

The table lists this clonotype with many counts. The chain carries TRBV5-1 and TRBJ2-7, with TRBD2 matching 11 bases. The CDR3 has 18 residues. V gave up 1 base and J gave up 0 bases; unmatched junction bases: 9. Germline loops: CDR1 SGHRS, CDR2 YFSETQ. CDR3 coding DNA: TGCGCCAGCAGCTTGTTTATATCCGGACTAGCGGGCTCCTACGAGCAGTACTTC. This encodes CASSLFISGLAGSYEQYF. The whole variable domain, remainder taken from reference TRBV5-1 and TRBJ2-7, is KAGVTQTPRYLIKTRGQQVTLSCSPISGHRSVSWYQQTPGQGLQFLFEYFSETQRNKGNFPGRFSGRQFSNSRSEMNVSTLELGDSALYLCASSLFISGLAGSYEQYFGPGTRLTVT.

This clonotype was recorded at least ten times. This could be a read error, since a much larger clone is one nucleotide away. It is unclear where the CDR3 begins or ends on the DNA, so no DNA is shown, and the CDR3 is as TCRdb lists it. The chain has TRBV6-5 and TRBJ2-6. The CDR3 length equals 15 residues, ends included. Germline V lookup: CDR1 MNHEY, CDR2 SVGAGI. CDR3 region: CASSYWGSGANVLNF.

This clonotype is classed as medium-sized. CDR3 in amino acids: CASSWSSGSQNSDTQYF. In DNA form, the CDR3 reads TGCGCCAGCAGTTGGTCTAGCGGGAGCCAAAACTCAGATACGCAGTATTTT. The chain carries TRBV10-2 and TRBJ2-3, with 10 bases fitting TRBD2. Germline loops: CDR1 WSHSY, CDR2 SAAADI. The ends lost 5 bases at V and 4 bases at J; junction bases unmatched: 12. The CDR3 runs to 17 residues.

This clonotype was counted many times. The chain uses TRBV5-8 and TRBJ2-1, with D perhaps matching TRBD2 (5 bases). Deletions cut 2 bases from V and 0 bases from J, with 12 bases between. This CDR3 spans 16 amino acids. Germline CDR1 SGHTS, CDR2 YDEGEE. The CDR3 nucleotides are TGTGCCAGCAGCTTCTCAACTGGGAGCTCCTACAATGAGCAGTTCTTC. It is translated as CASSFSTGSSYNEQFF. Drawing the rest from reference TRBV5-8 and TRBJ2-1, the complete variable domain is EAGVTQSPTHLIKTRGQQATLRCSPISGHTSVYWYQQALGLGLQFLLWYDEGEERNRGNFPPRFSGRQFPNYSSELNVNALELEDSALYLCASSFSTGSSYNEQFFGPGTRLTVL.

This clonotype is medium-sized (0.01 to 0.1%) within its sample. CDR3 sequence: CASSFHKGPYEQYF. CDR3 DNA: TGTGCCAGCAGCTTTCATAAGGGGCCCTACGAGCAGTACTTC. V gene TRBV7-2 combines with J gene TRBJ2-7; maybe TRBD1 (5 bases). This CDR3 is 14 amino acids long. Germline lookup yields CDR1 SGHTA and CDR2 FQGNSA. The V gene lost 3 bases and the J gene lost 2 bases, with 11 bases spanning the gap.

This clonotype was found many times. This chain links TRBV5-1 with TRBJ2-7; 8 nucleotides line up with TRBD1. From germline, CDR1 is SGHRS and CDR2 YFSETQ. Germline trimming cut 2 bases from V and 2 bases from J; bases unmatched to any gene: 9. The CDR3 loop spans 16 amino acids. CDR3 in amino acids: CASSLTDGQGAYEQYF. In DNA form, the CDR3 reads TGCGCCAGCAGCTTAACCGACGGACAGGGCGCCTACGAGCAGTACTTC.

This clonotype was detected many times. Here the CDR3 DNA reads TGTGCCAGCAGCTTGTCTGCGGCGCTCTACGAGCAGTACTTC. It is translated as CASSLSAALYEQYF. The chain joins TRBV5-8 to TRBJ2-7; the D is unclear. V was shortened by 1 base and J by 3 bases, with 11 bases between the two germline ends. The germline V gene encodes CDR1 SGHTS and CDR2 YDEGEE. The length of the CDR3 is 14 residues.

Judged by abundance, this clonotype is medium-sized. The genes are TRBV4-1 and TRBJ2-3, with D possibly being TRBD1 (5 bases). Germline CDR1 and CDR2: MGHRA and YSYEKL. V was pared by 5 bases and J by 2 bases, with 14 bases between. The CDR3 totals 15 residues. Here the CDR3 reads CASSLPPDNTDTQYF. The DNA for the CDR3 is TGCGCCAGCAGCTTGCCTCCGGACAACACAGATACGCAGTATTTT.

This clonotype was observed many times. CDR3 loop: CASSLERTDEQFF. CDR3 DNA sequence: TGTGCCAGCAGCTTAGAAAGAACCGATGAGCAGTTCTTC. The V call is TRBV11-3, the J call TRBJ2-1; no clear D. CDR1 is SGHNT and CDR2 is YENEEA in the germline V gene. CDR3 length equals 13 residues. V was pared by 0 bases and J by 8 bases, with 8 bases between.

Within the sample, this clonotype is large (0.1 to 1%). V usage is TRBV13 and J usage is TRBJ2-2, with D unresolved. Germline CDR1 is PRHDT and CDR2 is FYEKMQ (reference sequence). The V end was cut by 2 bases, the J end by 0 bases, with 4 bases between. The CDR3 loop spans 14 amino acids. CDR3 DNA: TGTGCCAGCAGCTTACCTACGAACACCGGGGAGCTGTTTTTT. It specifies CASSLPTNTGELFF.

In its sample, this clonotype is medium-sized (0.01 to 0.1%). CDR3 sequence: CASSSTSGTPSEQFF. The DNA of the CDR3 is TGTGCCAGCAGCTCCACTAGCGGGACCCCCAGTGAGCAGTTCTTC. This chain connects TRBV7-6 to TRBJ2-1, with TRBD2 identical over 10 bases. The V gene's germline CDR1 is SGHVS and CDR2 FNYEAQ. V trimming: 4 bases; J trimming: 9 bases; junction bases outside the gene matches: 9. The CDR3 length is 15 residues.

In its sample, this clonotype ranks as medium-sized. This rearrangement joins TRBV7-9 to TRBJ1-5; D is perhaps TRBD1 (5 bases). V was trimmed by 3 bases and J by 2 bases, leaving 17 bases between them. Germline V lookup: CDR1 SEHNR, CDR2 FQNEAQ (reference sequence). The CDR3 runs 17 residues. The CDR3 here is CASSFGVGTGGNQPQHF. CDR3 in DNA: TGTGCCAGCAGCTTCGGTGTAGGGACGGGAGGCAATCAGCCCCAGCATTTT.

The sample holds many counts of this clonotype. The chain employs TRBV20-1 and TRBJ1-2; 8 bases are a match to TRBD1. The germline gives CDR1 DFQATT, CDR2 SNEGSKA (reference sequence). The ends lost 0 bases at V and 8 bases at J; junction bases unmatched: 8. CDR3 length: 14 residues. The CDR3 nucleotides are TGCAGTGCTAGAGAAAGGACAGGGCTGAAAGGCTACACCTTC. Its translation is CSARERTGLKGYTF.